The rows below give T cell receptor beta chains drawn from one sample of a study of T cell clonotyping in hematopoietic cell transplantation. TCRdb's copy holds only in-frame clones and misses some; the assay was immunoSEQ multiplex PCR. The sample holds about 76,000 clones, almost 97% seen once. The starting material was peripheral blood mononuclear cells, obtained before stem cell transplant. These receptor sequences come from a woman aged 50 to 65 with acute myeloid leukemia. Some clones in this sample may be carry-over from other donors' samples. CDR3s include the opening cysteine and the closing phenylalanine or tryptophan. The D gene is left open where the match is weak. Clone size, where shown, is once, few, many, or a class for clones that have expanded.

d_call	v_call	j_call	clone_size	cdr3_aa	cdr3_nt
.	TRBV4-1	TRBJ1-2	.	CASSQGSTAIYGYTF	TGCGCCAGCAGCCAGGGATCGACAGCGATCTATGGCTACACCTTC
.	TRBV6-1	TRBJ1-2	.	CASSGRQQGGYGYTF	TGTGCCAGCAGTGGGCGGCAACAGGGAGGATATGGCTACACCTTC
TRBD2	TRBV30	TRBJ2-1	once	CAWSAGGPWDEQFF	TGTGCCTGGAGTGCGGGGGGGCCTTGGGATGAGCAGTTCTTC
.	TRBV28	TRBJ1-2	.	CASSLSFRTLYGYTF	TGTGCCAGCAGTTTAAGTTTCCGAACTCTCTATGGCTACACCTTC
TRBD2	TRBV19	TRBJ2-3	.	CASEPTGTSGMNTQYF	TGTGCCAGCGAACCGACCGGGACTAGCGGGATGAATACGCAGTATTTT
TRBD1	TRBV5-1	TRBJ2-5	.	CASSTGDETQYF	TGCGCCAGCAGTACAGGGGATGAGACCCAGTACTTC
.	TRBV6-5	TRBJ2-7	.	CASSYSSGSGYEQYF	TGTGCCAGCAGTTACTCGAGTGGGAGCGGGTACGAGCAGTACTTC
.	TRBV9	TRBJ1-1	.	CASSPGPNTEAFF	TGTGCCAGCAGCCCCGGGCCTAACACTGAAGCTTTCTTT
.	TRBV30	TRBJ2-7	.	CAWSFGGAYEQYF	TGTGCCTGGAGTTTCGGGGGTGCCTACGAGCAGTACTTC
.	TRBV30	TRBJ1-1	.	CAWGRGSVGGGMNTEAFF	TGTGCCTGGGGGCGTGGGTCCGTGGGAGGAGGGATGAACACTGAAGCTTTCTTT
.	TRBV2	TRBJ2-5	once	CASSGLGETQYF	TGTGCCAGCAGTGGTTTAGGTGAGACCCAGTACTTC
TRBD1	TRBV7-8	TRBJ1-2	.	CASSSTTGGQNYGYTF	TGTGCCAGCAGCTCAACAACAGGGGGCCAAAACTATGGCTACACCTTC
.	TRBV6-5	TRBJ1-3	.	CASSYDRSGNTIYF	TGTGCCAGCAGTTACGACAGGTCTGGAAACACCATATATTTT
TRBD1	TRBV5-1	TRBJ2-7	.	CASSQGGQGPEQYF	TGCGCCAGCAGCCAGGGGGGACAGGGACCCGAGCAGTACTTC
.	TRBV28	TRBJ2-3	.	CASSLYDGTDTQYF	TGTGCCAGCAGTTTATATGACGGCACAGATACGCAGTATTTT
TRBD1	TRBV5-1	TRBJ2-7	.	CASSVDRAGEQYF	TGCGCCAGCAGCGTTGACAGGGCAGGGGAGCAGTACTTC
.	TRBV7-9	TRBJ1-2	.	CASSLEVQGRDYTF	TGTGCCAGCAGCTTAGAGGTTCAGGGGCGAGACTACACCTTC
.	TRBV28	TRBJ2-7	once	CASSFVDSYEQYF	TGTGCCAGCAGTTTTGTGGATTCCTACGAGCAGTACTTC
TRBD1	TRBV7-2	TRBJ2-3	.	CASSGPTGLTDTQYF	TGTGCCAGCAGCGGGCCGACAGGGTTGACAGATACGCAGTATTTT
TRBD2	TRBV11-2	TRBJ2-3	.	CASSLDRTSANTQYF	TGTGCCAGCAGCTTAGACCGGACTAGCGCCAATACGCAGTATTTT
TRBD2	TRBV30	TRBJ2-1	.	CAWSVLTSISNEQFF	TGTGCCTGGAGTGTACTGACTAGCATATCCAATGAGCAGTTCTTC
TRBD1	TRBV10-2	TRBJ2-7	.	CASSDGADRGVGEQYF	TGCGCCAGCAGTGACGGGGCGGACAGGGGAGTGGGCGAGCAGTACTTC
.	TRBV6-5	TRBJ1-1	.	CASSSDRARNTEAFF	TGTGCCAGCAGTTCCGATCGGGCCAGGAACACTGAAGCTTTCTTT
.	TRBV2	TRBJ2-3	.	CASALGGDTQYF	TGTGCCAGCGCACTGGGAGGAGATACGCAGTATTTT
TRBD2	TRBV10-2	TRBJ2-2	.	CASSGLVNTGELFF	TGCGCCAGCAGCGGACTAGTTAACACCGGGGAGCTGTTTTTT
.	TRBV27	TRBJ1-5	.	CATSEVGANQPQHF	TGTGCCACCTCCGAAGTGGGGGCCAATCAGCCCCAGCATTTT
.	TRBV28	TRBJ1-4	once	CASSLSGNSVVEKLFF	TGTGCCAGCAGTTTATCGGGGAATTCAGTGGTTGAAAAACTGTTTTTT
.	TRBV28	TRBJ2-7	once	CASIDRSSYEQYF	TGTGCCAGCATTGACAGGAGCTCCTACGAGCAGTACTTC
.	TRBV4-2	TRBJ2-5	.	CASSRAGAGLGETQYF	TGTGCCAGCAGCCGGGCTGGGGCAGGGTTAGGGGAGACCCAGTACTTC
.	TRBV30	TRBJ2-5	.	CAWSVVTGETQYF	TGTGCCTGGAGTGTGGTCACAGGGGAGACCCAGTACTTC
.	TRBV11-1	TRBJ1-4	few	CASSGGVNEKLFF	TGTGCCAGCAGCGGAGGGGTAAACGAAAAACTGTTTTTT